Here is one TCR beta chain with its context. Its antigen remains unidentified. V shed 1 base and J shed 5 bases, with 12 bases lying between them. CDR3 length: 14 amino acids. Germline CDR1 is SEHNR and CDR2 is FQNEAQ (reference sequence). The data derive from a study of blood T cells in healthy people across ages. The use of a sample-barcoded 5' primer and a J-beta primer mix characterized a second PCR of roughly 7 to 11 cycles. One entry per CDR3 protein, called by TCRdb with MiXCR from the 5' RACE reads. In the table there are some 900,000 distinct CDR3 sequences, around 46% of which are singletons. General study findings and limits: Diversity was higher, and naive CD4+ cells more numerous, in long-lived donors than in aged donors. Estimates of total diversity, which came from one million sequenced T cells, were considered to be underestimates. Donor CMV status, an unknown factor, possibly confounded changes in expanded clonotypes.

The receptor was derived from a young man in good health. The specimen was blood. This chain joins TRBV7-9 and TRBJ2-7; D perhaps matches TRBD1 (6 bases). CDR3 nucleotide sequence: TGTGCCAGCAGCTTAGGCGCAGGGGAGAACGAGCAGTACTTC. The encoded protein is CASSLGAGENEQYF.